A single T cell receptor (beta chain) is shown here with its context. What it recognizes is unknown. The V end was cut by 4 bases, the J end by 3 bases, with 18 bases between. The length of the CDR3 is 16 residues. Germline assignment: CDR1 KGHSY and CDR2 FQNENV. These data originate in a study of cytomegalovirus exposure and HLA in healthy donors. Overall study findings and caveats: Sequence variants that were highly shared formed a cluster that was likely a sequencing artifact. A few V segments could not be told apart, such as TRBV6-2 and TRBV6-3, and were left out.

13 Jbeta primers and 60 Vbeta primers were used for the PCR. The assay was immunoSEQ multiplex PCR, and TCRdb's table has in-frame clones only and misses some. The sample comprises about 97,000 clones, roughly 74% of which are singletons, and about 1.9% rests with the top ten. Material for sequencing was PBMCs. The rearrangement joins TRBV16 to TRBJ1-2; D remains unclear. The clonotype was recovered from a middle-aged woman in good health and CMV-seronegative. This chain's CDR3 is CASSPGRGQHDYGYTF. CDR3 nucleotides: TGTGCCAGCAGCCCCGGACGGGGTCAACATGACTATGGCTACACCTTC.